One sample yielded the 24 T cell receptor beta chains listed below, sequenced in a study of OX40 agonist ivuxolimab in advanced cancers. The method was immunoSEQ multiplex PCR; TCRdb's version includes in-frame clones alone and lacks a portion of them. This sample carries about 120,000 clones, approximately 92% of them seen once, and the ten largest clones take about 0.14%. Sequencing was performed on CD4+ or CD8+ T cells sorted from blood, taken in a trial of the OX40 agonist ivuxolimab. These receptor sequences come from an adult with an advanced solid tumor such as melanoma, head and neck, liver or kidney cancer.

The chain combines TRBV6-5 with TRBJ2-7, with 7 bases identical to TRBD2. Germline V lookup: CDR1 MNHEY, CDR2 SVGAGI. The CDR3 has 16 residues. Trimming at V came to 0 bases and at J to 0 bases, leaving 5 bases not matched to a gene. The CDR3 loop reads CASSYSHGTTSYEQYF. CDR3 in DNA: TGTGCCAGCAGTTACTCCCACGGGACTACCTCCTACGAGCAGTACTTC.

This chain joins TRBV4-2 and TRBJ1-1; D ambiguous. Trimming removed 3 bases at V and 1 base at J, with 15 bases between. The CDR3 consists of 16 residues. Germline V CDR1 and CDR2: LGHNA, YNFKEQ. DNA of the CDR3: TGTGCCAGCAGCCAGACGTTGGCGCGGAGGAACACTGAAGCTTTCTTT. Amino acids: CASSQTLARRNTEAFF.

V is TRBV30 and J is TRBJ1-2; D is possibly TRBD1 (6 bases). This CDR3 spans 13 amino acids. V shed 2 bases and J shed 8 bases, with 15 bases lying between them. Looked up from germline, CDR1 is GTSNPN and CDR2 is SVGIG (reference sequence). The CDR3 loop reads CAWSLRGGIGYTF. The CDR3 coding sequence is TGTGCCTGGAGTCTGAGGGGGGGAATCGGCTACACCTTC.

This clone was counted a few times. V usage is TRBV10-2 and J usage is TRBJ2-7, with 10 bases lining up with TRBD2. Looked up from germline, CDR1 is WSHSY and CDR2 is SAAADI. This CDR3 spans 13 amino acids. The V gene end was trimmed by 7 bases and the J gene end by 5 bases; junction bases not matched to a gene: 5. Here the CDR3 reads CASTLAGANEQYF. The CDR3 DNA is TGCGCCAGCACGCTAGCGGGGGCTAACGAGCAGTACTTC.

The chain carries TRBV18 and TRBJ1-3; TRBD1 matches at 7 bases. CDR1 KGHSH and CDR2 LQKENI come from the germline V gene. J lost 7 bases, V lost 2 bases, and 5 bases had no gene match. This CDR3 is 14 amino acids long. The CDR3 sequence: CASSPYQGDNTIYF. The CDR3 DNA reads as TGTGCCAGCTCACCATACCAGGGGGACAACACCATATATTTT.

The rearrangement uses TRBV28 and TRBJ2-2, with D possibly being TRBD1 (5 bases). CDR1 and CDR2 from the germline V gene are MDHEN and SYDVKM. V was pared by 2 bases and J by 5 bases, with 15 bases between. This CDR3 is built from 16 residues. As DNA, the CDR3 is TGTGCCAGCAGTTTAGGGGCTACCCAAGGGACCGGGGAGCTGTTTTTT. As protein: CASSLGATQGTGELFF. Combining the CDR3 with reference TRBV28 and TRBJ2-2 gives the whole variable domain DVKVTQSSRYLVKRTGEKVFLECVQDMDHENMFWYRQDPGLGLRLIYFSYDVKMKEKGDIPEGYSVSREKKERFSLILESASTNQTSMYLCASSLGATQGTGELFFGEGSRLTVL.

The chain is built from TRBV10-3 and TRBJ2-3; 13 bases agree with TRBD2. J was trimmed by 4 bases and V by 8 bases; bases with no gene match: 15. There are 18 residues in the CDR3. Germline CDR1 and CDR2: ENHRY and SYGVKD. In DNA form, the CDR3 reads TGTGCCATCGGGGGGGGACTAGCGGGACCCAGAGGGGCAGATACGCAGTATTTT. Translation gives CAIGGGLAGPRGADTQYF.

J is TRBJ2-3 and V is TRBV28, with 7 positions matching TRBD2. The CDR3 runs 15 residues. V was clipped by 6 bases and J by 0 bases; unmatched bases: 6. Per germline, CDR1 MDHEN and CDR2 SYDVKM. The CDR3: CASSWSGVSTDTQYF. In DNA, the CDR3 is TGTGCCAGCAGCTGGAGCGGGGTTAGCACAGATACGCAGTATTTT.

The J gene is TRBJ1-2, the V gene TRBV4-3; a possible D gene is TRBD1 (5 bases). Germline V gene sequence: CDR1 LGHNA, CDR2 YSLEER. CDR3 length: 15 residues. The V end lost 7 bases, the J end lost 5 bases, and 20 bases lay between the germline ends. CDR3 in DNA: TGCGCCAGCACCCCCAGTCGGCAGGGAGCGTATGGCTACACCTTC. Translating gives CASTPSRQGAYGYTF.

The chain links TRBV5-4 to TRBJ2-7, with no clear D. Germline CDR1 SGHNT, CDR2 YYREEE (reference sequence). V lost 3 bases, J lost 3 bases, and 10 bases lay in between. This CDR3 region has 13 residues. The CDR3 reads CASSSGPNYEQYF. As DNA, the CDR3 is TGTGCCAGCAGCTCCGGACCTAACTACGAGCAGTACTTC.

This sequence joins TRBV14 and TRBJ1-3; unclear D gene. Germline V gene lookup returns CDR1 SGHDN and CDR2 FVKESK. The length of the CDR3 is 15 residues. The germline V and J ends were trimmed by 2 bases and 0 bases, with 8 bases remaining between them. The CDR3 DNA sequence: TGTGCCAGCAGCCAATTAGCAAGCTCTGGAAACACCATATATTTT. Protein sequence: CASSQLASSGNTIYF.

The gene calls are TRBV5-5 and TRBJ1-2; D gene ambiguous. CDR3 size: 13 residues. V lost 1 base and J 4 bases, leaving 8 bases between the germline ends. CDR1 SGHKS and CDR2 YYEKEE come from the germline V gene (reference sequence). CDR3 region: CASSLHGSYGYTF. The CDR3 DNA is TGTGCCAGCAGCTTGCACGGAAGCTATGGCTACACCTTC.

This rearrangement joins TRBV6-5 to TRBJ1-2; D uncertain. CDR3 size: 13 residues. The germline CDR1 and CDR2 sequences are MNHEY and SVGAGI. V was shortened by 4 bases and J by 6 bases, with 12 bases between the two germline ends. CDR3 sequence reads: CASSSTYLDGYTF. CDR3 nucleotide sequence: TGTGCCAGCAGTTCCACCTACTTGGATGGCTACACCTTC.

The chain links TRBV28 to TRBJ2-7, with TRBD1 as a possible D gene (6 bases). This CDR3 spans 12 amino acids. Deletions cut 10 bases from V and 4 bases from J, with 14 bases between. The V gene's germline CDR1 is MDHEN and CDR2 SYDVKM. The DNA of the CDR3 is TGTGCCACCCGGCAGGGGTTTTACGAGCAGTACTTC. Translated: CATRQGFYEQYF.

This sequence joins TRBV5-1 and TRBJ2-5; TRBD2 matches 11 bases. The length of the CDR3 is 16 residues. Trimming cost V 0 bases and J 2 bases; bases outside gene matches: 3. CDR1 SGHRS and CDR2 YFSETQ come from the germline V gene. The DNA of the CDR3 is TGCGCCAGCAGCTTGGACGTAGCGGGGGGGCAAGAGACCCAGTACTTC. It yields the protein CASSLDVAGGQETQYF.

This clone appeared a single time. The chain uses TRBV2 and TRBJ1-3; TRBD1 might be the D (6 bases). The CDR3 extends over 17 amino acids. The germline gives CDR1 SNHLY, CDR2 FYNNEI. V shed 2 bases and J shed 4 bases, with 18 bases lying between them. The CDR3 loop reads CASSESRPGAFGNTIYF. Here the CDR3 DNA reads TGTGCCAGCAGTGAATCGCGCCCAGGGGCGTTCGGAAACACCATATATTTT. Complete variable domain (other parts from reference TRBV2 and TRBJ1-3): EPEVTQTPSHQVTQMGQEVILRCVPISNHLYFYWYRQILGQKVEFLVSFYNNEISEKSEIFDDQFSVERPDGSNFTLKIRSTKLEDSAMYFCASSESRPGAFGNTIYFGEGSWLTVV.

The J gene is TRBJ1-3, the V gene TRBV18; D is undetermined. This CDR3 region has 16 residues. V gave up 2 bases and J gave up 8 bases, with 19 bases separating them. Per germline, CDR1 KGHSH and CDR2 LQKENI. CDR3 region: CASSPRLAELGYTIYF. CDR3 DNA: TGTGCCAGCTCACCAAGATTGGCAGAGCTCGGGTACACCATATATTTT.

V usage is TRBV11-3 and J usage is TRBJ2-1, with TRBD2 identical over 12 bases. The germline gives CDR1 SGHNT, CDR2 YENEEA. The J segment lost 6 bases and the V segment lost 3 bases, leaving 3 bases of the junction unmatched. This CDR3 is built from 15 residues. Written as DNA, the CDR3 is TGTGCCAGCAGCTTCGGACTAGCGGGGACCAATGAGCAGTTCTTC. Amino acids: CASSFGLAGTNEQFF.

This clone was seen only once. The V and J genes are TRBV18 and TRBJ1-1; 7 bases line up with TRBD1. The germline V gene encodes CDR1 KGHSH and CDR2 LQKENI. After removal of 3 bases from V and 2 bases from J, the junction contained 3 bases not matched to a gene. The CDR3 sequence is 14 residues long. CDR3 sequence (DNA): TGTGCCAGCTCACCCCAGGGGGATAACACTGAAGCTTTCTTT. Amino acid sequence: CASSPQGDNTEAFF.

This clone was counted between two and nine times. The V call is TRBV7-2, the J call TRBJ1-5; D remains unclear. Trimming shortened V by 1 base and J by 7 bases, and 5 bases separated the two germline ends. The CDR3 totals 12 residues. CDR1 and CDR2 (germline): SGHTA, FQGNSA. The CDR3 DNA sequence: TGTGCCAGCAGCTTAGTTAGCCAGCCCCAGCATTTT. This translates into CASSLVSQPQHF. The whole variable domain, remainder taken from reference TRBV7-2 and TRBJ1-5, is GAGVSQSPSNKVTEKGKDVELRCDPISGHTALYWYRQSLGQGLEFLIYFQGNSAPDKSGLPSDRFSAERTGGSVSTLTIQRTQQEDSAVYLCASSLVSQPQHFGDGTRLSIL.

The rearrangement links TRBV7-2 to TRBJ1-3; D gene ambiguous. The germline V gene encodes CDR1 SGHTA and CDR2 FQGNSA. The CDR3 totals 16 residues. Trimming shortened V by 1 base and J by 4 bases, and 14 bases separated the two germline ends. CDR3 in DNA: TGTGCCAGCAGCTTAGGGGAGGCCTGGATCGGAAACACCATATATTTT. Translation gives CASSLGEAWIGNTIYF.

Note on this clone: Other DNA sequences in the sample encode the same CDR3. The CDR3 is CASSRGQGYEQYF. The CDR3 nucleotides read TGCGCCAGCAGCCGGGGACAGGGCTACGAGCAGTACTTC. The rearrangement links TRBV5-1 to TRBJ2-7, with 9 positions matching TRBD1. Germline V lookup: CDR1 SGHRS, CDR2 YFSETQ. V trimming: 4 bases; J trimming: 3 bases; junction bases outside the gene matches: 2. This CDR3 region has 13 residues.

The V gene is TRBV19, the J gene TRBJ2-2; the match to TRBD2 covers 9 bases. J lost 6 bases, V lost 1 base, and 12 bases had no gene match. Germline V lookup: CDR1 LNHDA, CDR2 SQIVND (reference sequence). The CDR3 consists of 18 residues. The DNA for the CDR3 is TGTGCCAGTAGTATAGGCCCGGGACTAGCCTCATCGTCCGGGGAGCTGTTTTTT. Protein sequence: CASSIGPGLASSSGELFF.

This sequence joins TRBV28 and TRBJ2-1, with 9 positions matching TRBD2. With 2 bases clipped from V and 3 bases from J, the junction kept 5 bases outside the gene matches. This CDR3 region has 16 residues. The germline gives CDR1 MDHEN, CDR2 SYDVKM. CDR3 coding DNA: TGTGCCAGCAGTTTAAGACTAGCGGTGATCTACAATGAGCAGTTCTTC. This gives the protein CASSLRLAVIYNEQFF.